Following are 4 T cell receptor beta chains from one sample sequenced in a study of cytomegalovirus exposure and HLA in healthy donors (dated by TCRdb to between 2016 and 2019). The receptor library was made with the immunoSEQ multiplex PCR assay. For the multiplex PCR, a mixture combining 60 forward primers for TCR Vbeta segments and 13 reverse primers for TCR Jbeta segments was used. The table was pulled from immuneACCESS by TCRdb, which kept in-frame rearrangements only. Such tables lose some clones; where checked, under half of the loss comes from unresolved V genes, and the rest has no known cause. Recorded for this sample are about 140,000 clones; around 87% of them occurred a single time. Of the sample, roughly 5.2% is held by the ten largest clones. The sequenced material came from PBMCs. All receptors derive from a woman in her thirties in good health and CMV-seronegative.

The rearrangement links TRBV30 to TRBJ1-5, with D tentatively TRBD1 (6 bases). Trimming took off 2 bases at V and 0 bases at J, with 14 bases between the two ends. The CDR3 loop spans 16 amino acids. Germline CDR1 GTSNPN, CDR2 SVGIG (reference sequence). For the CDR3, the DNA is TGTGCCTGGAGTATCCCAGGGGCAGTTAGCAATCAGCCCCAGCATTTT. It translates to CAWSIPGAVSNQPQHF.

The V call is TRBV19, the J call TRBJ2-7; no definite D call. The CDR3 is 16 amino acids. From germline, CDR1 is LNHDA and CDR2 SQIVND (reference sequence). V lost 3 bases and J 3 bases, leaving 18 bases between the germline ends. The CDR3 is CASSMDLRSRYYEQYF. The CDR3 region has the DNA TGTGCCAGTAGTATGGATCTGCGGAGTCGATACTACGAGCAGTACTTC.

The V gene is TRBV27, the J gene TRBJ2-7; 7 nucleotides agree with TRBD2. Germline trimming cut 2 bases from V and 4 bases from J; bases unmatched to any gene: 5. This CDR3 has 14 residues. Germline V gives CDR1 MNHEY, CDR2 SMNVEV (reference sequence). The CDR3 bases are TGTGCCAGCAGTTTAGTACGGGGGGAGTACGAGCAGTACTTC. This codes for CASSLVRGEYEQYF.

CDR3 amino acids: CAWSATGGYNEQFF. CDR3 sequence (DNA): TGTGCCTGGAGTGCGACCGGGGGTTACAATGAGCAGTTCTTC. The chain carries TRBV30 and TRBJ2-1; tentatively, D is TRBD2 (6 bases). The CDR3 length is 14 residues. Trimming took off 1 base at V and 4 bases at J, with 11 bases between the two ends. Germline assignment: CDR1 GTSNPN and CDR2 SVGIG (reference sequence).